This T cell receptor beta chain was documented in a study of blood T cell repertoires in COVID-19. Repertoires were generated with immunoSEQ multiplex PCR, while TCRdb's copy carries only in-frame clones and drops some. The table includes over 45,000 clones, roughly 80% detected once. Germline V gives CDR1 KGHDR, CDR2 SFDVKD. Trimming removed 9 bases from V and 1 base from J; junction bases left unmatched: 11. The CDR3 is made up of 17 amino acids. This TCR was sampled from a man between 60 and 75 years old with active COVID-19. The chain combines TRBV24-1 with TRBJ2-6, with TRBD1 matching over 7 bases. Sequencing was done on a sample of peripheral blood. The CDR3 protein is CATPPGAGGSGANVLTF. The CDR3 DNA reads as TGTGCCACCCCCCCTGGGGCAGGGGGATCTGGGGCCAACGTCCTGACTTTC.